The rows below give T cell receptor beta chains drawn from one sample of a study of patients and donors after allogeneic stem cell transplantation. TCRdb redid the calling of the RT-PCR reads with MiXCR, one entry per CDR3 protein. The sample lists about 200,000 distinct CDR3 sequences, more than 35% seen once, with approximately 10% in the top ten. Sequenced input: blood, either unsorted or a sorted T cell fraction (not recorded which). The receptors come from a human donor who was either an allogeneic HSCT recipient or a stem cell or donor lymphocyte infusion donor (not recorded which). It is not recorded whose cells these are; they may come from a transplant donor. CDR3s include the opening cysteine and the closing phenylalanine or tryptophan. Each record gives: J gene, V gene, D gene, clone size, CDR3 DNA, CDR3 protein. A D gene is named only where the DNA matches it firmly. For some rows the clone size is stated as once, few or many, or as a class when expanded; others skip it.

TRBJ2-2 TRBV5-5 NA NA TGTGCCAGCAGCAGCAGTGGGGCAAACACCGGGGAGCTGTTTTTT CASSSSGANTGELFF
TRBJ2-1 TRBV24-1 TRBD2 NA TGTGCCACCAGGGCCCGGGGGGGACCCTACAATGAGCAGTTCTTC CATRARGGPYNEQFF
TRBJ2-7 TRBV9 TRBD1 NA TGTGCCAGCAGCGCGGGACAGGCGTCCTACGAGCAGTACTTC CASSAGQASYEQYF
TRBJ1-6 TRBV20-1 TRBD1 NA TGCAGTGCTAGCGGGACAGGGGGCACGACTTACCTCCACTTT CSASGTGGTTYLHF
TRBJ1-6 TRBV28 NA few TGTGCCAGCAGTTGGGGCAGCGCAAACTATAATTCACCCCTCCACTTT CASSWGSANYNSPLHF
TRBJ1-1 TRBV20-1 NA few TGCAGTGCTAGTGAGGGCAACCTGAACACTGAAGCTTTCTTT CSASEGNLNTEAFF
TRBJ1-1 TRBV7-9 TRBD1 few TGTGCCAGCAGAGACTGGACAGGGGACACTGAAGCTTTCTTT CASRDWTGDTEAFF
TRBJ2-1 TRBV3-1 TRBD1 few TGTGCCAGCAGCCAAGCAGGGGGACATATTGAGCAGTTCTTC CASSQAGGHIEQFF
TRBJ2-1 TRBV20-1 NA NA TGCAGTGCTAGTCTTCGGCCAGGGACTGGAAATGAGCAGTTCTTC CSASLRPGTGNEQFF
TRBJ1-1 TRBV4-3 NA NA TGCGCCAGCAGCCAAGCATCAGGATACACTGAAGCTTTCTTT CASSQASGYTEAFF
TRBJ1-1 TRBV5-1 NA NA TGCGCCAGCAGCTTAATTAGAGGGGACACTGAAGCTTTCTTT CASSLIRGDTEAFF
TRBJ1-2 TRBV5-1 NA NA TGCGCCAGCAGCTTATCGACAGGCCCCTATGAGGGCTACACCTTC CASSLSTGPYEGYTF